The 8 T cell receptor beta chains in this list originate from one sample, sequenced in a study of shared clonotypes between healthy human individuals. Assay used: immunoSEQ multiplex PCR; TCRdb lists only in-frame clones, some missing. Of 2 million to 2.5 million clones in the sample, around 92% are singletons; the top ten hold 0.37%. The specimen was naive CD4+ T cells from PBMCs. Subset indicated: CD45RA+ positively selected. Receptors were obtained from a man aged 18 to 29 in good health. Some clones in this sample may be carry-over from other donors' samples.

CDR3 sequence: CASSLTELSSYNEQFF. The CDR3 DNA follows: TGCGCCAGCAGCTTGACGGAGCTCAGCTCCTACAATGAGCAGTTCTTC. The chain recombines TRBV5-1 with TRBJ2-1; D is unclear. This CDR3 contains 16 residues. Trimming cost V 1 base and J 0 bases, with 11 bases left between them. Germline CDR1 and CDR2: SGHRS and YFSETQ.

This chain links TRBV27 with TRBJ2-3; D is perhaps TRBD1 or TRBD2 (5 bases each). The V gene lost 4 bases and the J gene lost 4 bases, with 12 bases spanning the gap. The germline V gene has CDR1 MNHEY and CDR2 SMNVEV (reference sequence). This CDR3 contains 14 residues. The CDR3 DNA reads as TGTGCCAGCAGTTATGGGGGTGTTCCAGATACGCAGTATTTT. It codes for CASSYGGVPDTQYF.

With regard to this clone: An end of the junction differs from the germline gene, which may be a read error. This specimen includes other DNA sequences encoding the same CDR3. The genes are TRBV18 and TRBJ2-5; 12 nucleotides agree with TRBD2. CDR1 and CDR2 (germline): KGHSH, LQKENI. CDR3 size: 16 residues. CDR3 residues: CASSPRTSGNQETQYF. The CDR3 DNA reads TGTGCCAGCTCCCCACGGACTAGCGGGAACCAAGAGACCCAGTACTTC.

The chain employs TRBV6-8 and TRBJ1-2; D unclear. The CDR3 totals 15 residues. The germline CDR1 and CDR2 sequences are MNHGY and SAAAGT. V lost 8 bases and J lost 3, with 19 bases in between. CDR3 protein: CASPKRHRRDYGYTF. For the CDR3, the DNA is TGTGCCAGCCCGAAGCGACACCGGAGGGACTATGGCTACACCTTC.

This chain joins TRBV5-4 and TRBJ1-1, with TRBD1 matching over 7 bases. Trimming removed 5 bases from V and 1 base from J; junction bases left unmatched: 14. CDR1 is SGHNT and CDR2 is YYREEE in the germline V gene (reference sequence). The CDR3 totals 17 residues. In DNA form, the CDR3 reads TGTGCCAGCAGGGGGGACAGCGGATTAGCAGGGAACACTGAAGCTTTCTTT. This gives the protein CASRGDSGLAGNTEAFF.

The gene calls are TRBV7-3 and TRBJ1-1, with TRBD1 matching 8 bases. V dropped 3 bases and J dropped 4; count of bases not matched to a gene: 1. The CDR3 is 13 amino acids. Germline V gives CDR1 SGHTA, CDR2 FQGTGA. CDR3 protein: CASSFDRGTEAFF. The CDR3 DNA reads TGTGCCAGCAGCTTTGACAGGGGCACTGAAGCTTTCTTT.

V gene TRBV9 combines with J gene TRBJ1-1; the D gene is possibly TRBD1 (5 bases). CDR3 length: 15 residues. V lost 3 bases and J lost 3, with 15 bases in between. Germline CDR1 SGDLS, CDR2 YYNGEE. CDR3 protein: CASSAQVGAYTEAFF. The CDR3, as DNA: TGTGCCAGCAGCGCCCAGGTTGGGGCTTACACTGAAGCTTTCTTT.

The CDR3 loop is CASSLGGTGRDTQYF. The CDR3 coding sequence is TGTGCCAGCAGCTTAGGTGGGACGGGAAGAGATACGCAGTATTTT. The chain has TRBV11-1 and TRBJ2-3, with D tentatively TRBD1 or TRBD2 (5 bases each). Germline CDR1 is SGHAT and CDR2 is FQDESV (reference sequence). This CDR3 contains 15 residues. V was pared by 1 base and J by 5 bases, with 13 bases between.